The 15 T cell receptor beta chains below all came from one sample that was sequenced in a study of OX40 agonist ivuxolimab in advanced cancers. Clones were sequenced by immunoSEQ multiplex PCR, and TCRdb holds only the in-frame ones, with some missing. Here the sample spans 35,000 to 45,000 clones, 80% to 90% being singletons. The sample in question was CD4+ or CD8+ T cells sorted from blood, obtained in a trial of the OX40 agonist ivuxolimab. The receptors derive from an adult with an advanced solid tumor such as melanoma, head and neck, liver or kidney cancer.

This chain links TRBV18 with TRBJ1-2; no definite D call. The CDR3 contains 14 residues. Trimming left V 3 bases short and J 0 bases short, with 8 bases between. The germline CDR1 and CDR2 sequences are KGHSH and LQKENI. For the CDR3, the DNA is TGTGCCAGCTCACCTTGGGCGTCTAACTATGGCTACACCTTC. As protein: CASSPWASNYGYTF.

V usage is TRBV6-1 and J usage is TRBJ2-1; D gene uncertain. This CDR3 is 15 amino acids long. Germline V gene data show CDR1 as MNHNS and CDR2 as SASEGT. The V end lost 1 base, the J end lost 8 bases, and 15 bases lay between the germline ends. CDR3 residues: CASSEGAVYVDEQFF. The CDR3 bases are TGTGCCAGCAGTGAAGGGGCGGTATATGTGGATGAGCAGTTCTTC.

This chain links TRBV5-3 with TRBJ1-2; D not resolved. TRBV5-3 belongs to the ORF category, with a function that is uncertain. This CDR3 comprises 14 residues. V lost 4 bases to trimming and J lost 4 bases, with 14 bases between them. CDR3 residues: CARSPRPRPYGYTF. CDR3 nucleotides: TGTGCCAGAAGCCCACGGCCGCGACCCTATGGCTACACCTTC.

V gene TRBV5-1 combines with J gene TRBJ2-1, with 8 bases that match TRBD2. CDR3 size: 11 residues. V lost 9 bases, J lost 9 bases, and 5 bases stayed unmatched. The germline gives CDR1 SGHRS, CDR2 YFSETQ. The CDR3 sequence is CATSGGLEQFF. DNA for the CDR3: TGCGCCACTTCGGGGGGGCTTGAGCAGTTCTTC.

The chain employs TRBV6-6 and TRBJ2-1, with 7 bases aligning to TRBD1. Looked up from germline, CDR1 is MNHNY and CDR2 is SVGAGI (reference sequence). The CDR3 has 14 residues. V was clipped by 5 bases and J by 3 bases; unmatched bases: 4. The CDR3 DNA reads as TGTGCCAGCAGTCCGGACAGGTACTACAATGAGCAGTTCTTC. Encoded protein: CASSPDRYYNEQFF.

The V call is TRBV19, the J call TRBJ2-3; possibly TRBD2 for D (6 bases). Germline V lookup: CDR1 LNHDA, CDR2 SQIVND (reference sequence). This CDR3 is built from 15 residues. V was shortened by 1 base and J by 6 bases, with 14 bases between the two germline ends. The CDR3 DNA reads TGTGCCAGTAGTATAGTCCCGGGACTCCTCGATACGCAGTATTTT. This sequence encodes CASSIVPGLLDTQYF.

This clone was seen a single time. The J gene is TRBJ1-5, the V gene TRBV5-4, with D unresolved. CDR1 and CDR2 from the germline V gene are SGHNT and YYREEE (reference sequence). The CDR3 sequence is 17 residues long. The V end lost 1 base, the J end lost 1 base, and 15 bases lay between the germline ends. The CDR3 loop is CASSLSGGEISNQPQHF. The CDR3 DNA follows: TGTGCCAGCAGCTTGTCCGGCGGGGAAATAAGCAATCAGCCCCAGCATTTT.

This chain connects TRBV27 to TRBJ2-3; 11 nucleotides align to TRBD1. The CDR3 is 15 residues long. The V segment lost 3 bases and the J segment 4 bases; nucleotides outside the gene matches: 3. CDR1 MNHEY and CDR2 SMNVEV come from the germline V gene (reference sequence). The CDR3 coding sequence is TGTGCCAGCAGTTTCGGACAGGGGGCCGCAGATACGCAGTATTTT. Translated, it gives CASSFGQGAADTQYF.

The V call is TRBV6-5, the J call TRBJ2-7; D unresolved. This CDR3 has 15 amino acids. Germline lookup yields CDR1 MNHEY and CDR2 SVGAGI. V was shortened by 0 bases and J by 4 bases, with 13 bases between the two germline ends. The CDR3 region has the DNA TGTGCCAGCAGTTACTCGATTTCGGAAAGATACGAGCAGTACTTC. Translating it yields CASSYSISERYEQYF.

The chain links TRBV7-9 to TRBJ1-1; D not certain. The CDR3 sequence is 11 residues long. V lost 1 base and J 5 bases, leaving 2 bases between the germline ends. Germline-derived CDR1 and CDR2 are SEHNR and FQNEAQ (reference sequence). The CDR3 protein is CASSLGTEAFF. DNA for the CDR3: TGTGCCAGCAGCTTAGGAACTGAAGCTTTCTTT.

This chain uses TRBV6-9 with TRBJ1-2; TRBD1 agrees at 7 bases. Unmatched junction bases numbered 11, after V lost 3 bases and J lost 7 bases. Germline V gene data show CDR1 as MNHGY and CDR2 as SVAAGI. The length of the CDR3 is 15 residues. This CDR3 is CASSYAQKGAGGYTF. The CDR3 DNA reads TGTGCCAGCAGTTACGCGCAAAAGGGGGCGGGTGGCTACACCTTC.

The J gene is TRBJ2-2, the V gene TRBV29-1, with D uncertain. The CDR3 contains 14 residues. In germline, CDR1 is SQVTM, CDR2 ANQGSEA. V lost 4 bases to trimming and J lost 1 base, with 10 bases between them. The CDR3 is CSVAPPENTGELFF. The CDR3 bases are TGCAGCGTTGCTCCCCCAGAGAACACCGGGGAGCTGTTTTTT.

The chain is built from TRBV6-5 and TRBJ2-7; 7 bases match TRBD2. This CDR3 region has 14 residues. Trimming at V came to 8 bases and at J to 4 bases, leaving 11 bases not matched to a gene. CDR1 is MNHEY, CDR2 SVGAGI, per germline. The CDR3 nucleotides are TGTGCCAGCGGGCTGGGGGGGACCCTTTACGAGCAGTACTTC. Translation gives CASGLGGTLYEQYF.

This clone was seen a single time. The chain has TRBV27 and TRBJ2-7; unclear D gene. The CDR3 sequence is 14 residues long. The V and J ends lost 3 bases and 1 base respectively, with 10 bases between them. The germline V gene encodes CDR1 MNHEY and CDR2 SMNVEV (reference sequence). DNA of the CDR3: TGTGCCAGCAGTTTGTACGGATCTTCCTACGAGCAGTACTTC. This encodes CASSLYGSSYEQYF.

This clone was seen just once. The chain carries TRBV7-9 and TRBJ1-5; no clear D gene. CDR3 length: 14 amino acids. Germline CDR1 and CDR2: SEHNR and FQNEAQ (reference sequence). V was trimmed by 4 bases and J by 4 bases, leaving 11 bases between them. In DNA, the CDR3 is TGTGCCAGCAGCTCAGGCGGGGTGAATCAGCCCCAGCATTTT. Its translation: CASSSGGVNQPQHF.